This T cell receptor (beta chain) was profiled in a study of blood T cell repertoires in COVID-19. As for the study in general: Donors in the United States, Italy and Spain gave samples during acute or convalescent COVID-19. Sources were T cells, B-cell-depleted T cells, or PBMCs; the material itself was cDNA or gDNA.

A Seattle source enrolled patients during active infection and followed them longitudinally. As handled by the study authors: Nucleated cell number was recorded as an estimate derived from reference gene primer amplification. Libraries were prepared by immunoSEQ multiplex PCR; TCRdb keeps only in-frame clonotypes and omits some of them. For V, J and clone size, that table is used; D and trimming come from the DNA. The sample contains about 180,000 clones, under 90% of which appear only once. This receptor was identified in a person aged 70 to 85 with COVID-19, enrolled during active disease. Sequencing was performed on peripheral blood.

The CDR3 bases are TGTGCCAGTTGCCTCAGGGGGCAGTCGGGCAATGAGCAGTTCTTC. Translation gives CASCLRGQSGNEQFF. The chain uses TRBV19 and TRBJ2-1, with 8 bases identical to TRBD1. The junction had 12 bases not matched to a gene; V was cut back by 8 bases and J by 6 bases. The length of the CDR3 is 15 residues. CDR1 is LNHDA and CDR2 is SQIVND in the germline V gene (reference sequence).